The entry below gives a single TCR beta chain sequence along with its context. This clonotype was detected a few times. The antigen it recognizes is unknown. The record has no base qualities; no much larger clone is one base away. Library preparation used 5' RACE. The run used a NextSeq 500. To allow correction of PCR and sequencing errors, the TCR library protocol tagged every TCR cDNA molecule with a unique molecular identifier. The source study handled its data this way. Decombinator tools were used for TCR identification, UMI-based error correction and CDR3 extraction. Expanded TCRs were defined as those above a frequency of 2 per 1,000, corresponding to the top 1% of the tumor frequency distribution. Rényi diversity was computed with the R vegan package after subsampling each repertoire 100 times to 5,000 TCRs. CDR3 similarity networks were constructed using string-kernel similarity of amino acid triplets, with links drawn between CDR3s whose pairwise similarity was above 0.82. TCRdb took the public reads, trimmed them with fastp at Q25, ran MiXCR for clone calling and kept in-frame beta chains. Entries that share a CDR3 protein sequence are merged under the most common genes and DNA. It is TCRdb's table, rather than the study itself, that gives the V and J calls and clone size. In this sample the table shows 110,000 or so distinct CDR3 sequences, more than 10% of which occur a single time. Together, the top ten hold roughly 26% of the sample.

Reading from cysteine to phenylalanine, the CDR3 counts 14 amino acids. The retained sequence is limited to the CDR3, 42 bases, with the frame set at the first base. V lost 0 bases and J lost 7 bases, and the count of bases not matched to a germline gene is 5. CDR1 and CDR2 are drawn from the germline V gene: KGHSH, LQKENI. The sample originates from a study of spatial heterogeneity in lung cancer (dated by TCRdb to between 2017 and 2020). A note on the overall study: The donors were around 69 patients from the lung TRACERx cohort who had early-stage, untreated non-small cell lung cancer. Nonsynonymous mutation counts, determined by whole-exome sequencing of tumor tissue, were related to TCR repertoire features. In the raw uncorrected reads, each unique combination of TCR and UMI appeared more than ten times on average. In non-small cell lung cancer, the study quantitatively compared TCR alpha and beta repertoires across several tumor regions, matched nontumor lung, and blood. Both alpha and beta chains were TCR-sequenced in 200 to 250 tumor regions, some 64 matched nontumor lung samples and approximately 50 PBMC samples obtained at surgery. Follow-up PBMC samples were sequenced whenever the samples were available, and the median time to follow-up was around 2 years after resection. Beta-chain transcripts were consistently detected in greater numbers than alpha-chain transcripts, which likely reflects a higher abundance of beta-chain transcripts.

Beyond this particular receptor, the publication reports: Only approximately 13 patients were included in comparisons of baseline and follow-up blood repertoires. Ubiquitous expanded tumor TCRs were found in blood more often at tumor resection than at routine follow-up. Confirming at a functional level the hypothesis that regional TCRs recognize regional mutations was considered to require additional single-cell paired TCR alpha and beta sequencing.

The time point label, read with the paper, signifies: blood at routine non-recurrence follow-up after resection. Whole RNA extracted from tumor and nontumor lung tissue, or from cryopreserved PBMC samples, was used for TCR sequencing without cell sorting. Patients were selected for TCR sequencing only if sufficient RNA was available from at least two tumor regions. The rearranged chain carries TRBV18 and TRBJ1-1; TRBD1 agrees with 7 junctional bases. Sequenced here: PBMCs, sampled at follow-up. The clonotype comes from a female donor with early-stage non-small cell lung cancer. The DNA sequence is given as TGTGCCAGCTCACCACCCTTTCAGGGGGTTGAAGCTTTCTTT. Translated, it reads CASSPPFQGVEAFF.